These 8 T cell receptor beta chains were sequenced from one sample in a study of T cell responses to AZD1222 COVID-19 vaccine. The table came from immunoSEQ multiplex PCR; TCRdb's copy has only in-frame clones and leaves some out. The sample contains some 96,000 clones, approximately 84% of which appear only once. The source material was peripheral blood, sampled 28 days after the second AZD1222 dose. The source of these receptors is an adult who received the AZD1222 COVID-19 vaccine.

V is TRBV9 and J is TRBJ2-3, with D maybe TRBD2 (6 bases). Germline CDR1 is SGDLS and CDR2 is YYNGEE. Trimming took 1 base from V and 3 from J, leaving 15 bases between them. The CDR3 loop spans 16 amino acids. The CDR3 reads CASSVYGGGGTDTQYF. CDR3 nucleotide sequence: TGTGCCAGCAGCGTATATGGGGGAGGTGGAACAGATACGCAGTATTTT.

The CDR3 here is CASSAGTEALSYGYTF. The CDR3 nucleotides are TGTGCCAGCAGCGCCGGGACAGAGGCCCTTTCCTATGGCTACACCTTC. The chain is built from TRBV9 and TRBJ1-2; 7 bases map to TRBD1. The CDR3 loop spans 16 amino acids. Looked up from germline, CDR1 is SGDLS and CDR2 is YYNGEE. V gave up 3 bases and J gave up 4 bases; unmatched junction bases: 12.

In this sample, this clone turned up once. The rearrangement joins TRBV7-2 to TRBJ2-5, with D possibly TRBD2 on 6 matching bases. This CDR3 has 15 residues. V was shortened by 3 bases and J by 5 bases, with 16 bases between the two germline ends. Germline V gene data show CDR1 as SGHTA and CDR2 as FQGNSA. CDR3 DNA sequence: TGTGCCAGCAGCTTGGTCGGGAGTCAGGCTGAGACCCAGTACTTC. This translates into CASSLVGSQAETQYF.

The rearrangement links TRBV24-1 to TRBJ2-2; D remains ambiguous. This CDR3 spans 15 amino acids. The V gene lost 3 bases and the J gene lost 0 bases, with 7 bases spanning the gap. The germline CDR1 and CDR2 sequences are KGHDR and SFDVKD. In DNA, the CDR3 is TGTGCCACCAGTGATCCTGGGTCGAACACCGGGGAGCTGTTTTTT. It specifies CATSDPGSNTGELFF.

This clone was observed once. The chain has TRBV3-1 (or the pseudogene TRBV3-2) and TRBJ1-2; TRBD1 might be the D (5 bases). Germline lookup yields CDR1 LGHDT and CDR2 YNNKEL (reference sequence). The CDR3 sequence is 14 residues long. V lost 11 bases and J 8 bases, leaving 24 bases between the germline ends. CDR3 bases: TGTGCCTCTAGAGCTCCAGGGTCGAAGGGAGGCTACACCTTC. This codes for CASRAPGSKGGYTF.

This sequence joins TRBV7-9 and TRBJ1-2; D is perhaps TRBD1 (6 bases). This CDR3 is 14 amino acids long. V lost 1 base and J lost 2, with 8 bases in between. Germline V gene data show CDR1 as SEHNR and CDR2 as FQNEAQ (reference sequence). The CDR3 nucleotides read TGTGCCAGCAGCTTAGAGGGGGGGAACTATGGCTACACCTTC. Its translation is CASSLEGGNYGYTF.

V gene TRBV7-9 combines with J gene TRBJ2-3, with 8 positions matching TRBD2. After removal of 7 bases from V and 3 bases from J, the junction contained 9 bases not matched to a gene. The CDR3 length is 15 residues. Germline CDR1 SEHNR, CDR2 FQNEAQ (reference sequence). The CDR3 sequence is CASTPRGGGTDTQYF. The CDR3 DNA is TGTGCCAGCACCCCTCGGGGGGGCGGGACAGATACGCAGTATTTT.

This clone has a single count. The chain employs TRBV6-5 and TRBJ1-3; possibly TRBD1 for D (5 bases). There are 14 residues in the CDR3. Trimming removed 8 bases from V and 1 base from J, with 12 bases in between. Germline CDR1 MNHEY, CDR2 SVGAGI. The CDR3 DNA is TGTGCCAGCCGGGTGGGGGATTCTGGAAACACCATATATTTT. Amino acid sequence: CASRVGDSGNTIYF.